This TCR beta chain appears in the sequencing data of a study of T-cell reconstitution after alpha-beta-depleted transplantation in children (dated by TCRdb to 2016 to 2018). Regarding the research as a whole: The study quantitatively tracked T-cell immune reconstitution after TCRalphabeta/CD19-depleted allogeneic hematopoietic cell transplantation in children using TCR repertoire profiling.

This clonotype has at least ten counts. What antigen it recognizes has not been identified. Per-base quality was not reported, and no clone a single base away is much larger than it. Library generation was performed with PCR. Sequencing used an Illumina HiSeq 2500. Molecular barcoding was employed in the preparation of TCR libraries, with unique molecular identifiers being used to normalize TCRbeta repertoire quantification. TCRdb applied fastp at Q25 and MiXCR to the public reads, then kept only in-frame beta chains. Duplicate CDR3 protein sequences are folded into a single record with the most common DNA and genes. The sample table holds about 360,000 distinct CDR3 sequences, of which roughly 13% were seen once. The ten largest clones add up to around 4% of the sample. The cysteine opens and the phenylalanine closes a CDR3 of 17 amino acids. Of the read, only the CDR3 DNA is kept; its 51 bases are in frame from base 1. V sheds 6 bases and J sheds 0 bases, leaving 18 bases between their ends. The germline V gene (reference sequence) specifies DFQATT as CDR1 and SNEGSKA as CDR2.

The sequence links TRBV20-1 to TRBJ1-6, with no confidently assigned D gene. This sample comprised PBMCs, obtained from the stem cell graft. This receptor was obtained from a human donor who donated a stem cell graft to a child with Fanconi anemia. The DNA sequence reads TGCAGTGCACGGACCTCCGAGCTTAGCTCCTATAATTCACCCCTCCACTTT. Translated, it reads CSARTSELSSYNSPLHF.